This T cell receptor beta chain was sequenced in a study of graft-versus-host responses after intestinal transplantation. Study-wide points: GvH clones occurred in recipient marrow; some first appeared in ileum or blood.

A remark on this clone: No antigen is known for it.

V was clipped by 6 bases and J by 3 bases, with 15 bases between them. The CDR3 runs 14 residues. Germline-derived CDR1 and CDR2 are MDHEN and SYDVKM. TCRdb keeps only in-frame clones here, not all; method: immunoSEQ multiplex PCR. The sample yields about 64,000 clones, approximately 90% seen once. V is TRBV28 and J is TRBJ2-7; D possibly corresponds to TRBD2 (6 bases). The receptor's source is a human donor who was the organ donor for an intestinal transplant. The source was unstimulated CD8+ T cells sorted from spleen or lymph node cells, collected before transplant. The CDR3 loop reads CASRLRTTFYEQYF. The DNA for the CDR3 is TGTGCCAGCAGACTTCGGACTACCTTCTACGAGCAGTACTTC.